This T cell receptor beta chain originates from a study of chemoradiotherapy in HPV16-positive cancers. As for the study in general: Functional T-cell assays on a couple of HPV16-positive patients' cells defined candidate HPV-specific clones and common TCR motifs.

About this clone: Antigen: not known.

Repeated repertoire sampling spanned the course of chemoradiotherapy. Produced via immunoSEQ multiplex PCR; TCRdb's table is partial and in-frame only. This sample yields fewer than 20,000 clones, of which more than 75% are seen a single time; 10% to 11% belongs to the top ten. Study-level findings and limits: Functional assays defining HPV-specific T cells used only a couple of HPV16-positive patients. During treatment, candidate HPV-specific clones and E7-related motifs expanded in tumor.

This CDR3 region has 15 residues. CDR1 and CDR2 (germline): SGHAT, FQNNGV. Between the trimmed V and J ends, which lost 5 bases and 4 bases, there was a span of 14 bases. The sample was taken from a patient who underwent chemoradiotherapy. This chain joins TRBV11-2 and TRBJ2-2, with D possibly TRBD2 on 6 matching bases. The sequence was collected from a human donor with HPV-associated anogenital cancer. CDR3 nucleotide sequence: TGTGCCAGCAGCCCCTTGGGGGGTTCCACCGGGGAGCTGTTTTTT. Its protein product is CASSPLGGSTGELFF.